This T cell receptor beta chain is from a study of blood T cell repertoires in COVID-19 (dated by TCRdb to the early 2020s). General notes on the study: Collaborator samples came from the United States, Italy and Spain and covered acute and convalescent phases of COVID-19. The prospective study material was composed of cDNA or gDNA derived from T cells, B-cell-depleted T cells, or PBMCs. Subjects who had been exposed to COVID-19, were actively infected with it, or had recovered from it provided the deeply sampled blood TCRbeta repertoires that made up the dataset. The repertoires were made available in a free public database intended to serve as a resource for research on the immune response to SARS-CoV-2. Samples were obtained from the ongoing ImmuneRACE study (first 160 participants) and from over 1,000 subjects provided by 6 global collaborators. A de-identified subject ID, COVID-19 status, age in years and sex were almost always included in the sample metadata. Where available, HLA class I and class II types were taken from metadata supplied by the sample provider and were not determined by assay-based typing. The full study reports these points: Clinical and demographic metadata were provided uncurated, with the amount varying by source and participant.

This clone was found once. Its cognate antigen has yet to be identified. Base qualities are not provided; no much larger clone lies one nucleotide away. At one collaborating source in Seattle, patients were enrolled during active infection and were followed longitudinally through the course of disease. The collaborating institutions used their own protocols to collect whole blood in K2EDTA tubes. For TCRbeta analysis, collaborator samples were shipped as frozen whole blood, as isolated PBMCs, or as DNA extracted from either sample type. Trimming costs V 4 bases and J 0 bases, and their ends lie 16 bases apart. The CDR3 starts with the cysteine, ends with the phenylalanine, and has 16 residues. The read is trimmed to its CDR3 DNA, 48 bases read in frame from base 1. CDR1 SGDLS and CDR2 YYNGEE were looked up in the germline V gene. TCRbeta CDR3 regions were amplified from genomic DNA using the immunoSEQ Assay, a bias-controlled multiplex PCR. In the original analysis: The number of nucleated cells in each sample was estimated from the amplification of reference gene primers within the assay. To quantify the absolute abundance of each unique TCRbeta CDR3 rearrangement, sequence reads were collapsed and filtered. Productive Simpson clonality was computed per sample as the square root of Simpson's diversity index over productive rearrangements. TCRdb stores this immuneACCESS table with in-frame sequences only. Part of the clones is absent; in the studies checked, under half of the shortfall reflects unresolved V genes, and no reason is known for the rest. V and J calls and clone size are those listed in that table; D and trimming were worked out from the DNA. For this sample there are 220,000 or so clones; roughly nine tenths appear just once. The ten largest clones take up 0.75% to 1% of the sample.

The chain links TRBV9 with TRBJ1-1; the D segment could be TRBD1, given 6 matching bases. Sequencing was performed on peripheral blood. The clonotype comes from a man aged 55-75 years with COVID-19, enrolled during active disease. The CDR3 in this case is CASSPGRGGLNTEAFF. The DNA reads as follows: TGTGCCAGCAGCCCCGGGAGGGGGGGGCTGAACACTGAAGCTTTCTTT. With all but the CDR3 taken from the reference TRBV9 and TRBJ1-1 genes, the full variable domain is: DSGVTQTPKHLITATGQRVTLRCSPRSGDLSVYWYQQSLDQGLQFLIQYYNGEERAKGNILERFSAQQFPDLHSELNLSSLELGDSALYFCASSPGRGGLNTEAFFGQGTRLTVV.